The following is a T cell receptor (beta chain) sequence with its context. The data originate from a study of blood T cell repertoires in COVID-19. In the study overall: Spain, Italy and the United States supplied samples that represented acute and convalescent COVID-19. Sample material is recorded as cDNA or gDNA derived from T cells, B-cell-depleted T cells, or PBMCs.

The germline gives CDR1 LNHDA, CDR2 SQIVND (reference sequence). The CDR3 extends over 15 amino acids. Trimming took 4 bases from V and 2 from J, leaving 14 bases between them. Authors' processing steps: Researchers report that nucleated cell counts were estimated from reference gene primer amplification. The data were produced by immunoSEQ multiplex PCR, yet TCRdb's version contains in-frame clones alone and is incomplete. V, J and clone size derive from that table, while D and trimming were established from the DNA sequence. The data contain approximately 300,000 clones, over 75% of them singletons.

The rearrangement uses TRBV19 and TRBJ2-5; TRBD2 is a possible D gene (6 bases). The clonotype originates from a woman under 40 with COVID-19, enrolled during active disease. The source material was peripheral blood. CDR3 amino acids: CASSTRERRQETQYF. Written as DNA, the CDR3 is TGTGCCAGTAGTACCCGGGAGCGGAGGCAAGAGACCCAGTACTTC.